The next 16 T cell receptor beta chains were all read from a single sample in a study of blood T cells in healthy people across ages. For the second PCR, which ran for roughly 7 to 11 cycles, a sample-barcoded 5' primer and a J-beta primer mix were used. TCRdb reprocessed the 5' RACE reads with MiXCR, giving one entry per CDR3 protein. The table shows over 1,500,000 distinct CDR3 sequences, with about 50% occurring only once. Sequenced: blood. The source of these receptors is a woman between 40 and 50 years old in good health.

This rearrangement joins TRBV20-1 to TRBJ2-1; either TRBD1 or TRBD2 may fit D (5 bases each). CDR1 is DFQATT and CDR2 is SNEGSKA in the germline V gene (reference sequence). This CDR3 comprises 13 residues. Trimming took 4 bases from V and 10 from J, leaving 17 bases between them. The CDR3 loop is CSAMGERNYEQFF. The CDR3 bases are TGCAGTGCTATGGGGGAACGGAACTACGAGCAGTTCTTC.

The V gene is TRBV25-1, the J gene TRBJ2-3; 8 bases are a match to TRBD2. CDR1 and CDR2 from the germline V gene are MGHDK and SYGVNS. V was clipped by 7 bases and J by 0 bases; unmatched bases: 6. The CDR3 runs to 15 residues. CDR3 amino acids: CASTRTSISTDTQYF. CDR3 DNA sequence: TGTGCCAGCACCCGGACTAGCATCAGCACAGATACGCAGTATTTT.

The chain links TRBV20-1 to TRBJ1-2; a possible D gene is TRBD1 (5 bases). This CDR3 contains 14 residues. Per the germline V gene, CDR1 is DFQATT and CDR2 is SNEGSKA (reference sequence). Deletions cut 2 bases from V and 8 bases from J, with 18 bases between. CDR3 protein: CSARYSGTVYGYTF. The CDR3 region has the DNA TGCAGTGCTAGATATTCCGGGACGGTGTACGGCTACACCTTC.

The V and J genes are TRBV12-3 or TRBV12-4 and TRBJ1-5; no clear D. The CDR3 spans 16 residues. The V end was cut by 0 bases, the J end by 3 bases, with 12 bases between. CDR3 bases: TGTGCCAGCAGTTTAGCGCTCCCCGGGAACAATCAGCCCCAGCATTTT. Protein sequence: CASSLALPGNNQPQHF.

This clonotype was seen a few times. The rearrangement links TRBV2 to TRBJ1-2, with D unclear. Germline lookup yields CDR1 SNHLY and CDR2 FYNNEI. V was pared by 7 bases and J by 5 bases, with 17 bases between. This CDR3 has 14 amino acids. The CDR3 coding sequence is TGTGCCAGCAAAGTTGAGGGCCAAGCGTATGGCTACACCTTC. It is translated as CASKVEGQAYGYTF.

The gene calls are TRBV7-6 and TRBJ2-1; D is unclear. Deletions cut 0 bases from V and 5 bases from J, with 11 bases between. The length of the CDR3 is 15 residues. Germline assignment: CDR1 SGHVS and CDR2 FNYEAQ. CDR3 sequence (DNA): TGTGCCAGCAGCTTAGCTGCCTACGACCACAATGAGCAGTTCTTC. Translating it yields CASSLAAYDHNEQFF.

The chain employs TRBV5-1 and TRBJ2-2, with 8 positions matching TRBD2. V shed 5 bases and J 6 bases; nucleotides not matched to a gene: 9. CDR3 length: 15 residues. CDR1 is SGHRS and CDR2 is YFSETQ in the germline V gene. The CDR3 protein is CASRAGLASPGELFF. DNA of the CDR3: TGCGCCAGCAGGGCCGGACTAGCAAGTCCCGGGGAGCTGTTTTTT.

CDR3 residues: CASSSLAGSGGQYF. In DNA, the CDR3 is TGTGCCAGCAGTAGTCTAGCGGGGTCGGGCGGGCAGTACTTC. The chain uses TRBV6-6 and TRBJ2-7, with TRBD2 matching 9 bases. The CDR3 spans 14 residues. The germline V gene has CDR1 MNHNY and CDR2 SVGAGI (reference sequence). V shed 5 bases and J 9 bases; nucleotides not matched to a gene: 11.

This clonotype has just a few counts. The rearrangement joins TRBV7-2 to TRBJ2-3; perhaps TRBD2 as D (7 bases). CDR3 size: 15 residues. V was cut by 2 bases and J by 5 bases, with 14 bases left in between. The germline V gene has CDR1 SGHTA and CDR2 FQGNSA. CDR3 bases: TGTGCCAGCAGCTTAATGGCGCGGGGGCAAGATACGCAGTATTTT. It translates to CASSLMARGQDTQYF.

The rearrangement uses TRBV6-4 and TRBJ2-7, with TRBD1 identical over 8 bases. The J call may be faulty, since TRBJ2-4 better matches the DNA end. This CDR3 comprises 13 residues. The germline V gene encodes CDR1 MRHNA and CDR2 SNTAGT. Here the CDR3 DNA reads TGTGCCAGCAGGGCTCAGGGGGCAGACATTCAGTACTTC. It yields the protein CASRAQGADIQYF.

The chain recombines TRBV6-5 with TRBJ1-2; maybe TRBD1 (5 bases). The CDR3 sequence is 12 residues long. Trimming took off 6 bases at V and 7 bases at J, with 12 bases between the two ends. Germline V gene sequence: CDR1 MNHEY, CDR2 SVGAGI. The CDR3 is CASSRDVGGYTF. The CDR3 bases are TGTGCCAGCAGCCGGGACGTCGGTGGCTACACCTTC.

This clonotype was recorded once. Being one base from a much bigger clone, this may be a read error. The gene calls are TRBV6-6 and TRBJ2-1; 9 nucleotides align to TRBD1. Germline V gene lookup returns CDR1 MNHNY and CDR2 SVGAGI (reference sequence). CDR3 length: 13 residues. J gave up 13 bases and V 6 bases, and 10 bases lay outside the gene matches. Here the CDR3 reads CASSGQGRETQFF. CDR3 nucleotide sequence: TGTGCCAGCAGCGGACAGGGGAGAGAGACCCAGTTCTTC.

This clonotype has a handful of counts. The V call is TRBV5-1, the J call TRBJ2-1; D is perhaps TRBD2 (6 bases). Looked up from germline, CDR1 is SGHRS and CDR2 is YFSETQ. The V and J ends lost 2 bases and 13 bases respectively, with 19 bases between them. CDR3 length: 14 amino acids. DNA of the CDR3: TGCGCCAGCAGCTTAGGAACTAGCCCCTTGGGACAGTTCTTC. This encodes CASSLGTSPLGQFF.

This clonotype was counted only a few times. The chain has TRBV27 and TRBJ1-2; 7 bases match TRBD1. J lost 8 bases, V lost 4 bases, and 13 bases had no gene match. The CDR3 length is 15 residues. Germline-derived CDR1 and CDR2 are MNHEY and SMNVEV (reference sequence). The CDR3 spells CASSSTGAGDRGYTF. The CDR3 nucleotides are TGTGCCAGCAGTTCAACAGGGGCCGGCGACAGGGGCTACACCTTC.

The chain employs TRBV13 and TRBJ2-4; D possibly corresponds to TRBD1 (7 bases). The J call may not be correct, given that the DNA end is closer to TRBJ2-7. CDR3 length: 15 amino acids. Germline assignment: CDR1 PRHDT and CDR2 FYEKMQ (reference sequence). For the CDR3, the DNA is TGTGCCAGCAGCTTAGGCAGGGGGAGGATCTACGAGCAGTACTTC. Translating gives CASSLGRGRIYEQYF.

This clonotype has just a few counts. This sequence joins TRBV13 and TRBJ2-5; no definite D call. V shed 8 bases and J shed 3 bases, with 13 bases lying between them. The germline gives CDR1 PRHDT, CDR2 FYEKMQ (reference sequence). This CDR3 has 13 residues. The CDR3 protein is CASLRRGEETQYF. CDR3 nucleotides: TGTGCCAGCCTCAGGCGTGGGGAAGAGACCCAGTACTTC.